Listed below are T cell receptor beta chains from one sample, sequenced in a study of cytomegalovirus exposure and HLA in healthy donors. Sequencing used immunoSEQ multiplex PCR; TCRdb keeps in-frame clones, though not all of them. Seen here are 150,000 to 200,000 clones, about four fifths observed once, and the top ten hold about 1%. Sequences were obtained from PBMCs. The source is a woman aged 40 to 50 in good health and CMV-seronegative. The CDR3 runs from the conserved cysteine through the conserved F or W. A D gene is named only where the DNA matches it firmly. Expanded clones get a size class; other rows say once, few or many, or leave the size out.

TRBJ1-2 | TRBV7-3 | . | . | TGTGCCAGCAGCTTATCGTCCGGTGGGAGTGACTATGGCTACACCTTC | CASSLSSGGSDYGYTF
TRBJ2-5 | TRBV9 | TRBD2 | . | TGTGCCAGCAGCGTAGAAACTAGCGGGAGCTTGGAGACCCAGTACTTC | CASSVETSGSLETQYF
TRBJ1-2 | TRBV6-5 | . | . | TGTGCCAGCAGACAAACAGGGCGGGATGGCTACACCTTC | CASRQTGRDGYTF
TRBJ2-1 | TRBV4-3 | . | . | TGCGCCAGCAGACTATCCCGCCTGCGGGGTGAGCAGTTCTTC | CASRLSRLRGEQFF
TRBJ2-5 | TRBV4-1 | TRBD2 | . | TGCGCCAGCAGCCCCCTGGTAGGGAGCGGGAGGGTTGGGGAGACCCAGTACTTC | CASSPLVGSGRVGETQYF
TRBJ1-2 | TRBV29-1 | . | few | TGCAGCGTTTTAACAGGAAGCAGAGGCCTTGGCTACACCTTC | CSVLTGSRGLGYTF
TRBJ1-1 | TRBV5-4 | TRBD1 | . | TGTGCCAGCAGCTTGGCTCGGACAGGAATGAACACTGAAGCTTTCTTT | CASSLARTGMNTEAFF
TRBJ2-7 | TRBV19 | TRBD2 | . | TGTGCCAGTAGTATCCTAGCGGGCCTATCCTACGAGCAGTACTTC | CASSILAGLSYEQYF
TRBJ1-1 | TRBV18 | . | . | TGTGCCAGCTCACCACCATCGGTGAACACTGAAGCTTTCTTT | CASSPPSVNTEAFF
TRBJ1-6 | TRBV6-1 | TRBD1 | . | TGTGCCAGCAGTGACCGGGACAGGGGGCGGTCACCCCTCCACTTT | CASSDRDRGRSPLHF
TRBJ2-1 | TRBV27 | . | . | TGTGCCAGCAGTTTATTACTAGGAGGCAATGAGCAGTTCTTC | CASSLLLGGNEQFF
TRBJ2-5 | TRBV6-6 | TRBD1 | . | TGTGCCAGCAAGACTTACGGGACAGGTCGTGAGACCCAGTACTTC | CASKTYGTGRETQYF
TRBJ2-3 | TRBV4-1 | . | . | TGCGCCAGCAGCCAAGAAGGGGGTAGCGGGTTCCGCACAGATACGCAGTATTTT | CASSQEGGSGFRTDTQYF
TRBJ2-2 | TRBV5-6 | TRBD1 | few | TGTGCCAGCAGCGGCAGGGACAGGGCTGTCGGGGAGCTGTTTTTT | CASSGRDRAVGELFF
TRBJ2-2 | TRBV14 | . | . | TGTGCCAGCAGCCGAGCGAACACCGGGGAGCTGTTTTTT | CASSRANTGELFF
TRBJ2-7 | TRBV6-5 | TRBD2 | . | TGTGCCAGCACCCGAGCACTAGCGGGAGCCCACGAGCAGTACTTC | CASTRALAGAHEQYF
TRBJ2-2 | TRBV5-1 | . | few | TGCGCCAGCAGCTTGGGACAGAACACCGGGGAGCTGTTTTTT | CASSLGQNTGELFF
TRBJ2-3 | TRBV30 | TRBD1 | . | TGTGCCTGGAGTGAGGGGGCAATCGGGACAGATACGCAGTATTTT | CAWSEGAIGTDTQYF
TRBJ1-2 | TRBV19 | . | . | TGTGCCAGTACCTTGATCCCTGCAGGAGGGCCCTATGGCTACACCTTC | CASTLIPAGGPYGYTF
TRBJ1-1 | TRBV15 | . | . | TGTGCCACCAGCACCTACAGGGTAGCGTACACTGAAGCTTTCTTT | CATSTYRVAYTEAFF
TRBJ2-3 | TRBV4-3 | . | . | TGCGCCAGCAGCCAAGAGGCGGGAAGCCAGTATTTT | CASSQEAGSQYF
TRBJ1-2 | TRBV5-5 | . | few | TGTGCCAGCAGCTTGGCTCCTACAGGGAACTATGGCTACACCTTC | CASSLAPTGNYGYTF
TRBJ2-2 | TRBV9 | TRBD1 | . | TGTGCCAGCAGCGCGACAGGGACGAACACCGGGGAGCTGTTTTTT | CASSATGTNTGELFF
TRBJ2-3 | TRBV7-3 | . | . | TGTGCCACCGCCCCGGGTTTTGGCACAGATACGCAGTATTTT | CATAPGFGTDTQYF
TRBJ1-2 | TRBV28 | . | . | TGTGCCAGCAGACGCCGTCCGGGCAGGGGAAACTATGGCTACACCTTC | CASRRRPGRGNYGYTF
TRBJ1-5 | TRBV19 | . | once | TGTGCCAGTAGTGAGGGAGGGGGTAGCAATCAGCCCCAGCATTTT | CASSEGGGSNQPQHF
TRBJ1-1 | TRBV4-2 | . | . | TGTGCCAGCAGCCAAGACCCCAGTATGAACACTGAAGCTTTCTTT | CASSQDPSMNTEAFF
TRBJ1-1 | TRBV27 | . | . | TGTGCCAGCAGTTTAGTCAGTTCCAACACTGAAGCTTTCTTT | CASSLVSSNTEAFF
TRBJ2-7 | TRBV18 | TRBD2 | . | TGTGCCAGCTCACCTCTTCTAGCGGGAGGGCCCTCCGAGCAGTACTTC | CASSPLLAGGPSEQYF
TRBJ1-1 | TRBV11-2 | TRBD1 | . | TGTGCCAGCAGCTTAGGTTCCACAGGGGGCGGAAAAACTGAAGCTTTCTTT | CASSLGSTGGGKTEAFF
TRBJ2-1 | TRBV7-9 | TRBD2 | few | TGTGCCAGCAGCTCGCGACTAGCTCTGGGCAATGAGCAGTTCTTC | CASSSRLALGNEQFF
TRBJ1-2 | TRBV10-3 | . | . | TGTGCCATCAGTGGGAAAGTGGTACAGGGCTTGAACTATGGCTACACCTTC | CAISGKVVQGLNYGYTF
TRBJ1-5 | TRBV4-2 | . | . | TGTGCCAGCAGCCAAAGTGATGAGGGGGTGGGTCAGCCCCAGCATTTT | CASSQSDEGVGQPQHF
TRBJ1-2 | TRBV6-1 | TRBD1 | . | TGTGCCAGCAGTGTCGACAGGGGGTACGGCTACACCTTC | CASSVDRGYGYTF
TRBJ2-1 | TRBV7-2 | . | once | TGTGCCAGCAGCCCAAGCGGAAGCTCCTACAATGAGCAGTTCTTC | CASSPSGSSYNEQFF